A single sample is the source of the 29 T cell receptor beta chains below, sequenced in a study of blood T cells in healthy people across ages. The second PCR ran about 6 to 12 cycles with a sample-barcoded 5' primer and J-beta primers. TCRdb reprocessed the 5' RACE reads via MiXCR and lists one record per CDR3 protein. The repertoire includes about 1 million distinct CDR3 sequences, about 23% of them detected once, and about 0.72% sits in the top ten. These data also formed part of another study, on T cells of mothers and their children.

The sequenced sample was blood. These receptors were collected from a girl aged 2-10 years in good health.

This clonotype was seen a few times. The V call is TRBV7-9, the J call TRBJ1-2, with D unclear. The ends were cut back, 5 bases at V and 4 bases at J, with 17 bases in the middle. In germline, CDR1 is SEHNR, CDR2 FQNEAQ (reference sequence). The CDR3 is 15 residues long. The CDR3 DNA sequence: TGTGCCAGCAGCCCCACCGGGCAGGTCCTCTATGGCTACACCTTC. Its translation is CASSPTGQVLYGYTF.

In its sample, this clonotype was seen a few times. The chain employs TRBV5-6 and TRBJ1-2, with D unresolved. The germline V and J ends were trimmed by 0 bases and 5 bases, with 11 bases remaining between them. CDR3 length: 14 residues. Germline-derived CDR1 and CDR2 are SGHDT and YYEEEE. Here the CDR3 reads CASSLANLFYGYTF. The CDR3 nucleotides read TGTGCCAGCAGCTTGGCCAATTTATTTTATGGCTACACCTTC.

This clonotype was detected only once. The junction shows a germline mismatch at one end, possibly a read error. V and J are TRBV15 and TRBJ2-3; D may be TRBD2 (6 bases). This CDR3 is 17 amino acids long. Germline assignment: CDR1 LNHNV and CDR2 YYDKDF (reference sequence). The CDR3 DNA reads TGTGTCACCAGCAGGGATCCGGGCGGGACCAGCACAGATACGCAGTATTTT. Amino acid sequence: CVTSRDPGGTSTDTQYF.

V usage is TRBV12-3 or TRBV12-4 and J usage is TRBJ2-5; tentative D call: TRBD2 (5 bases). The CDR3 contains 15 residues. The V end was cut by 6 bases, the J end by 1 base, with 15 bases between. CDR3 in DNA: TGTGCCAGCAGCCTCGGGAAACAGTCCCAAGAGACCCAGTACTTC. Its protein product is CASSLGKQSQETQYF.

This clonotype came up a few times. The rearrangement joins TRBV29-1 to TRBJ1-1; D uncertain. Trimming stripped 4 bases from V and 7 bases from J, with 22 bases between. The CDR3 covers 15 residues. From germline, CDR1 is SQVTM and CDR2 ANQGSEA. CDR3 sequence (DNA): TGCAGCGTTGTTCCCTCGCGCACGGCGTTTTTTGAAGCTTTCTTT. Translation: CSVVPSRTAFFEAFF.

The chain recombines TRBV29-1 with TRBJ1-2, with TRBD1 matching 8 bases. The CDR3 contains 12 residues. CDR1 SQVTM and CDR2 ANQGSEA come from the germline V gene. Losses at the gene ends were 6 bases for V and 2 bases for J; bases not matched to a gene: 2. In nucleotides, the CDR3 is TGCAGCGTGGACAGGGTAAACTATGGCTACACCTTC. Protein sequence: CSVDRVNYGYTF.

This clonotype turned up a few times. The chain carries TRBV14 and TRBJ2-5, with D maybe TRBD2 (7 bases). The DNA end is more similar to TRBJ2-1, so the J call may be wrong. This CDR3 is built from 16 residues. Germline loops: CDR1 SGHDN, CDR2 FVKESK. CDR3 bases: TGTGCCAGCAGCCAACATCCCAGGGGAGGGTACGATGAGCAGTTCTTC. Its protein is CASSQHPRGGYDEQFF.

The chain is built from TRBV7-8 and TRBJ2-5; TRBD1 aligns across 9 bases. The V segment lost 5 bases and the J segment 3 bases; nucleotides outside the gene matches: 10. Germline V gives CDR1 SGHVS, CDR2 FQNEAQ. The CDR3 is 16 residues long. CDR3 loop: CASSKIIRTGEETQYF. The CDR3 DNA sequence: TGTGCCAGCAGCAAGATCATTCGGACAGGGGAAGAGACCCAGTACTTC.

The rearrangement joins TRBV28 to TRBJ2-3; 10 bases match TRBD2. Per germline, CDR1 MDHEN and CDR2 SYDVKM. The CDR3 consists of 14 residues. Germline trimming cut 5 bases from V and 3 bases from J; bases unmatched to any gene: 2. CDR3: CASSLAGETDTQYF. The CDR3 DNA sequence: TGTGCCAGCAGTCTAGCGGGAGAGACAGATACGCAGTATTTT.

The rearrangement links TRBV25-1 to TRBJ1-6; D is uncertain. The CDR3 has 13 amino acids. Trimming left V 0 bases short and J 9 bases short, with 6 bases between. Germline CDR1 MGHDK, CDR2 SYGVNS. CDR3 residues: CASSEYPGSPLHF. CDR3 sequence (DNA): TGTGCCAGCAGTGAATATCCGGGTTCACCCCTCCACTTT.

This clonotype was counted a few times. The chain employs TRBV9 and TRBJ2-1; the match to TRBD2 covers 8 bases. The CDR3 loop spans 16 amino acids. V trimming: 6 bases; J trimming: 7 bases; junction bases outside the gene matches: 15. Looked up from germline, CDR1 is SGDLS and CDR2 is YYNGEE. CDR3 nucleotide sequence: TGTGCCAGCACCGCTGGGGGTAGCGGGAACCTAAATGAGCAGTTCTTC. As protein: CASTAGGSGNLNEQFF.

This chain links TRBV29-1 with TRBJ2-7; D is uncertain. The germline V gene has CDR1 SQVTM and CDR2 ANQGSEA. The CDR3 runs 12 residues. The germline V and J ends were trimmed by 5 bases and 2 bases, with 10 bases remaining between them. The CDR3 here is CSVNSGAYEQYF. CDR3 in DNA: TGCAGCGTTAATTCAGGAGCCTACGAGCAGTACTTC.

The V call is TRBV20-1, the J call TRBJ2-7; 10 bases map to TRBD1. Near its end, the DNA agrees better with TRBJ2-1, so the J call may be wrong. Germline-derived CDR1 and CDR2 are DFQATT and SNEGSKA (reference sequence). The CDR3 sequence is 18 residues long. This CDR3 reads CSARESRGDRGLWNEQFF. The CDR3 DNA reads TGCAGTGCTAGAGAAAGTAGAGGGGACAGGGGATTATGGAATGAGCAGTTCTTC.

The V gene is TRBV7-2, the J gene TRBJ2-3; TRBD2 might be the D (6 bases). Germline V gene data show CDR1 as SGHTA and CDR2 as FQGNSA. The V end lost 5 bases, the J end lost 5 bases, and 20 bases lay between the germline ends. The CDR3 contains 16 residues. The CDR3 DNA follows: TGTGCCAGCAGCCCGATGTTCGGGGGACCGGGAGATACGCAGTATTTT. Protein: CASSPMFGGPGDTQYF.

CDR3: CASRPTSGSFLKSYEQYF. CDR3 DNA: TGCGCCAGCAGACCGACTAGCGGGAGCTTTCTCAAATCCTACGAGCAGTACTTC. The chain uses TRBV5-1 and TRBJ2-5; 12 bases map to TRBD2. The last part of the DNA fits TRBJ2-7 better; the J call may be wrong. The germline V gene encodes CDR1 SGHRS and CDR2 YFSETQ. The CDR3 has 18 amino acids.

V is TRBV29-1 and J is TRBJ2-1, with 8 bases that match TRBD2. The CDR3 has 14 residues. Germline CDR1 SQVTM, CDR2 ANQGSEA. After removal of 7 bases from V and 2 bases from J, the junction contained 7 bases not matched to a gene. The DNA for the CDR3 is TGCAGCGCCTTAGCGGGGCAAACCTACAATGAGCAGTTCTTC. Residues: CSALAGQTYNEQFF.

This clonotype was picked up a small number of times. The V gene is TRBV29-1, the J gene TRBJ2-5; 9 bases map to TRBD1. CDR3 size: 12 residues. Trimming at V came to 6 bases and at J to 5 bases, leaving 4 bases not matched to a gene. Germline CDR1 SQVTM, CDR2 ANQGSEA. Here the CDR3 reads CSVTGGDETQYF. CDR3 in DNA: TGCAGCGTCACAGGGGGCGACGAGACCCAGTACTTC.

This clonotype appeared a few times. The chain uses TRBV5-1 and TRBJ1-2; 9 bases match TRBD1. CDR3 length equals 16 residues. CDR1 is SGHRS, CDR2 YFSETQ, per germline. V shed 4 bases, J shed 2 bases, and the junction held 9 bases outside the gene matches. The CDR3 region has the DNA TGCGCCAGCAGCCCGAGTCCCGGGACAGGGAACTATGGCTACACCTTC. Translation: CASSPSPGTGNYGYTF.

This clonotype appeared a few times. The rearrangement joins TRBV6-1 to TRBJ2-2; D remains ambiguous. V was clipped by 8 bases and J by 6 bases, with 10 bases between them. The CDR3 length is 12 residues. Germline V lookup: CDR1 MNHNS, CDR2 SASEGT. The CDR3 DNA follows: TGTGCCAGCGCTAGGACGGCCGGGGAGCTGTTTTTT. Its translation is CASARTAGELFF.

The rearrangement joins TRBV20-1 to TRBJ2-1; D may be TRBD2 (6 bases). Germline lookup yields CDR1 DFQATT and CDR2 SNEGSKA (reference sequence). V was shortened by 0 bases and J by 4 bases, with 19 bases between the two germline ends. There are 17 residues in the CDR3. The CDR3 spells CSARDGLARLPYNEQFF. The CDR3 DNA is TGCAGTGCTAGAGACGGTCTAGCGAGACTACCATACAATGAGCAGTTCTTC.

The rearrangement links TRBV6-1 to TRBJ1-5; a possible D gene is TRBD1 (5 bases). The CDR3 is made up of 14 amino acids. The germline CDR1 and CDR2 sequences are MNHNS and SASEGT. Trimming pared 4 bases from V and 3 bases from J, leaving 10 bases between. Here the CDR3 DNA reads TGTGCCAGCAGTGGGGGACGGAACAATCAGCCCCAGCATTTT. Amino acid sequence: CASSGGRNNQPQHF.

V and J are TRBV15 and TRBJ2-5; 10 positions agree with TRBD2. The germline V gene encodes CDR1 LNHNV and CDR2 YYDKDF (reference sequence). The length of the CDR3 is 17 residues. V trimming: 0 bases; J trimming: 1 base; junction bases outside the gene matches: 5. The CDR3 loop reads CATSRDDLAGAQETQYF. The CDR3 coding sequence is TGTGCCACCAGCAGAGATGACCTAGCGGGGGCCCAAGAGACCCAGTACTTC.

This clonotype has at least ten counts. The chain uses TRBV20-1 and TRBJ2-1, with D perhaps matching TRBD1 (6 bases). The length of the CDR3 is 13 residues. V was trimmed by 5 bases and J by 1 base, leaving 9 bases between them. Germline-derived CDR1 and CDR2 are DFQATT and SNEGSKA (reference sequence). As DNA, the CDR3 is TGCAGTGCTCGCAGGGGTTCCTACAATGAGCAGTTCTTC. Translation: CSARRGSYNEQFF.

The chain joins TRBV2 to TRBJ2-5, with D unclear. The V end was cut by 6 bases, the J end by 2 bases, with 16 bases between. Germline V gene lookup returns CDR1 SNHLY and CDR2 FYNNEI. The CDR3 is made up of 15 amino acids. The CDR3 DNA is TGTGCCAGCAGAAGAAGTGCGACTGGACAAGAGACCCAGTACTTC. This encodes CASRRSATGQETQYF.

The CDR3 DNA reads TGTGCCACCAGCAGAACCAAAGTGTTCACAGATACGCAGTATTTT. This sequence encodes CATSRTKVFTDTQYF. The rearrangement joins TRBV15 to TRBJ2-3, with D hard to call. CDR1 and CDR2 from the germline V gene are LNHNV and YYDKDF (reference sequence). There are 15 residues in the CDR3. Trimming stripped 2 bases from V and 2 bases from J, with 11 bases between.

The chain is built from TRBV18 and TRBJ1-1; 7 nucleotides line up with TRBD1. From germline, CDR1 is KGHSH and CDR2 LQKENI. Unmatched junction bases numbered 14, after V lost 1 base and J lost 0 bases. The length of the CDR3 is 19 residues. The CDR3 region has the DNA TGTGCCAGCTCACCACTTTTAGGGACAGAGACAATTATGAACACTGAAGCTTTCTTT. This gives the protein CASSPLLGTETIMNTEAFF.

CDR3 sequence: CASSGMMGTEAFF. In nucleotides, the CDR3 is TGTGCCAGCAGTGGGATGATGGGCACTGAAGCTTTCTTT. The rearrangement joins TRBV6-6 to TRBJ1-1; no clear D. Deletions cut 5 bases from V and 4 bases from J, with 11 bases between. This CDR3 has 13 residues. CDR1 is MNHNY and CDR2 is SVGAGI in the germline V gene (reference sequence).

V is TRBV6-6 and J is TRBJ2-2; D unclear. V was trimmed by 1 base and J by 0 bases, leaving 9 bases between them. Germline V gene data show CDR1 as MNHNY and CDR2 as SVGAGI (reference sequence). The CDR3 has 16 amino acids. DNA of the CDR3: TGTGCCAGCAGTTACTTCCTTTCCGCGAACACCGGGGAGCTGTTTTTT. Its protein product is CASSYFLSANTGELFF.

The gene calls are TRBV12-3 or TRBV12-4 and TRBJ2-7; 9 nucleotides align to TRBD2. The junction had 3 bases not matched to a gene; V was cut back by 6 bases and J by 0 bases. CDR3 length equals 14 residues. The chain's CDR3 is CASRLAGISYEQYF. The CDR3 nucleotides read TGTGCCAGCAGGCTAGCGGGAATCTCCTACGAGCAGTACTTC.